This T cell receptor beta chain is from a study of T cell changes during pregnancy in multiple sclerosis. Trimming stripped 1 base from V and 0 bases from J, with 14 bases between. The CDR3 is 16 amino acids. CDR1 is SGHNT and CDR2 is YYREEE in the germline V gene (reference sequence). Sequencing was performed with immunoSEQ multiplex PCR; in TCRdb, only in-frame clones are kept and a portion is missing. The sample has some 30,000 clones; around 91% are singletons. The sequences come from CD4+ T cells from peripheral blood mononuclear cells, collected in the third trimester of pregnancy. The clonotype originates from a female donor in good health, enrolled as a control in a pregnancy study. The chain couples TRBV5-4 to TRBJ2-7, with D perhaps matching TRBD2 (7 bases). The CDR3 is CASSLPGGGFSYEQYF. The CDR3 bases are TGTGCCAGCAGCTTGCCCGGCGGGGGCTTCTCCTACGAGCAGTACTTC.